This entry is about one T cell receptor (beta chain). Looked up from germline, CDR1 is SQVTM and CDR2 is ANQGSEA. This CDR3 is built from 14 residues. Trimming removed 5 bases from V and 3 bases from J; junction bases left unmatched: 7. Relapsing-remitting disease, either stable or active, was present in the multiple sclerosis controls, who were treatment-naive patients. It was with random hexamers that roughly 0.45 to 1 ug RNA was reverse transcribed. TCRdb processed the immunoSEQ multiplex PCR reads anew with MiXCR; each CDR3 protein has one entry. The sample consists of a few hundred thousand distinct CDR3 sequences, roughly 96% of them appearing once. These data originate in a study of CD8 T cells in Susac syndrome.

The chain couples TRBV29-1 to TRBJ2-1, with 7 positions matching TRBD1. The sequencing sample was made of CD4+ T cells from PBMCs. This clonotype originated in a human donor with multiple sclerosis. CDR3 DNA: TGCAGCGTTCAAGGACAGGTCTTCTACAATGAGCAGTTCTTC. Protein: CSVQGQVFYNEQFF.